The 28 T cell receptor beta chains below come from one sample, sequenced in a study of OX40 agonist ivuxolimab in advanced cancers. Library preparation used the immunoSEQ multiplex PCR assay. In TCRdb, the immuneACCESS table is reduced to in-frame sequences with V and J assigned. These tables do not hold every clone; where another copy was compared, an unresolved V gene accounts for under half, and the others remain unexplained. The sample profile shows around 40,000 clones; more than 80% of them were found once. Of the sample, around a sixth falls within the top ten clones. Source: CD4+ or CD8+ T cells sorted from blood, taken in a trial of the OX40 agonist ivuxolimab. All receptors derive from an adult with an advanced solid tumor such as melanoma, head and neck, liver or kidney cancer.

This rearrangement joins TRBV5-1 to TRBJ1-2; 10 positions agree with TRBD1. Trimming removed 7 bases from V and 6 bases from J; junction bases left unmatched: 6. The length of the CDR3 is 13 residues. Germline V lookup: CDR1 SGHRS, CDR2 YFSETQ. As DNA, the CDR3 is TGCGCCAGCGGAGGGACAGGGGATGATGGCTACACCTTC. Amino acid sequence: CASGGTGDDGYTF.

This sequence joins TRBV16 and TRBJ2-5; 7 bases fit TRBD2. J lost 4 bases, V lost 4 bases, and 9 bases had no gene match. The CDR3 totals 15 residues. Germline CDR1 and CDR2: KGHSY and FQNENV. CDR3 sequence: CASSPRGGSGETQYF. The CDR3 nucleotides read TGTGCCAGCAGCCCTCGGGGCGGGAGCGGAGAGACCCAGTACTTC.

This chain uses TRBV10-1 with TRBJ1-1; TRBD1 might be the D (5 bases). Germline CDR1 reads WNHNN; CDR2 reads SYGVQD (reference sequence). This CDR3 is 12 amino acids long. The V gene lost 8 bases and the J gene lost 5 bases, with 12 bases spanning the gap. For the CDR3, the DNA is TGCGCCAGCGGTCAGACAGTGACTGAAGCTTTCTTT. Protein sequence: CASGQTVTEAFF.

The chain has TRBV5-8 and TRBJ2-5; 15 bases map to TRBD2. Germline V gene data show CDR1 as SGHTS and CDR2 as YDEGEE. The CDR3 is 17 amino acids. The trim removed 4 bases at V and 4 bases at J, leaving 8 bases unmatched. CDR3 region: CASSPGLAGGMGETQYF. The CDR3 nucleotides read TGTGCCAGCAGCCCGGGACTAGCGGGAGGAATGGGAGAGACCCAGTACTTC. Together with reference TRBV5-8 and TRBJ2-5, the CDR3 gives the full variable domain: EAGVTQSPTHLIKTRGQQATLRCSPISGHTSVYWYQQALGLGLQFLLWYDEGEERNRGNFPPRFSGRQFPNYSSELNVNALELEDSALYLCASSPGLAGGMGETQYFGPGTRLLVL.

The chain couples TRBV11-2 to TRBJ2-1; unclear D gene. CDR1 is SGHAT, CDR2 FQNNGV, per germline. The CDR3 has 13 amino acids. Trimming took off 4 bases at V and 3 bases at J, with 7 bases between the two ends. The CDR3 spells CASSSINYNEQFF. For the CDR3, the DNA is TGTGCCAGCAGCTCTATAAACTACAATGAGCAGTTCTTC.

The chain is built from TRBV11-2 and TRBJ2-7, with TRBD2 matching over 10 bases. The CDR3 contains 14 residues. Germline assignment: CDR1 SGHAT and CDR2 FQNNGV. V dropped 5 bases and J dropped 3; count of bases not matched to a gene: 4. CDR3 coding DNA: TGTGCCAGCAGCCCCCGACTAGCGGGCTACGAGCAGTACTTC. Its translation is CASSPRLAGYEQYF.

V is TRBV27 and J is TRBJ2-4, with a possible D match to TRBD1 (6 bases). Trimming pared 5 bases from V and 1 base from J, leaving 12 bases between. Germline lookup yields CDR1 MNHEY and CDR2 SMNVEV (reference sequence). The CDR3 consists of 15 residues. CDR3 in DNA: TGTGCCAGCAGTCATTCAGGGGCGGCCAAAAACATTCAGTACTTC. Translated, it gives CASSHSGAAKNIQYF.

The chain employs TRBV5-1 and TRBJ2-3; no clear D gene. Germline CDR1 is SGHRS and CDR2 is YFSETQ. The CDR3 runs 15 residues. The V and J ends lost 2 bases and 0 bases respectively, with 10 bases between them. Here the CDR3 DNA reads TGCGCCAGCAGCTTTTTCAGTTCTAGCACAGATACGCAGTATTTT. Its protein product is CASSFFSSSTDTQYF.

The chain combines TRBV30 with TRBJ1-1; D is unclear. The CDR3 covers 12 residues. Germline CDR1 and CDR2: GTSNPN and SVGIG (reference sequence). Trimming removed 2 bases at V and 5 bases at J, with 9 bases between. The CDR3 loop reads CAWSLWGTEAFF. CDR3 sequence (DNA): TGTGCCTGGAGTCTATGGGGAACTGAAGCTTTCTTT.

The V and J genes are TRBV6-5 and TRBJ2-1; 10 nucleotides align to TRBD2. This CDR3 spans 13 amino acids. Trimming removed 6 bases from V and 8 bases from J; junction bases left unmatched: 4. The germline CDR1 and CDR2 sequences are MNHEY and SVGAGI. The CDR3 reads CASRTGLAYEQFF. CDR3 in DNA: TGTGCCAGCAGAACGGGACTAGCGTATGAGCAGTTCTTC.

The V and J genes are TRBV6-4 and TRBJ2-3; 9 bases agree with TRBD2. With V trimmed by 8 bases and J by 1 base, 10 bases remained unmatched. The length of the CDR3 is 16 residues. Germline CDR1 is MRHNA and CDR2 is SNTAGT. The CDR3 nucleotides are TGTGCCAGCCCGACCCAGCGGGGGGCTTGCACAGATACGCAGTATTTT. This encodes CASPTQRGACTDTQYF.

The chain employs TRBV7-3 and TRBJ2-1; D may correspond to TRBD1 or TRBD2 (6 bases each). This CDR3 is 15 amino acids long. Germline V gives CDR1 SGHTA, CDR2 FQGTGA. Trimming removed 4 bases at V and 4 bases at J, with 14 bases between. The CDR3, as DNA: TGTGCCAGCAGCTCCCGGAGGGGGAATTACAATGAGCAGTTCTTC. It translates to CASSSRRGNYNEQFF.

This clone has more than one count but fewer than ten. This rearrangement joins TRBV6-5 to TRBJ2-1; no definite D call. The V gene's germline CDR1 is MNHEY and CDR2 SVGAGI. The CDR3 length is 14 residues. V lost 5 bases to trimming and J lost 5 bases, with 13 bases between them. As DNA, the CDR3 is TGTGCCAGCAGTCCGGCGCAGGAAAACAATGAGCAGTTCTTC. Amino acids: CASSPAQENNEQFF.

CDR3 DNA sequence: TGTGCCAGCAGCCTTACTAGCGGGGGTAACGAGCAGTACTTC. Amino acid sequence: CASSLTSGGNEQYF. J is TRBJ2-7 and V is TRBV6-5, with 11 bases matching TRBD2. The CDR3 runs 14 residues. V lost 6 bases to trimming and J lost 5 bases; unmatched junction nucleotides: 6. Germline lookup yields CDR1 MNHEY and CDR2 SVGAGI.

This clone showed up just a few times. The genes are TRBV2 and TRBJ2-7; D not certain. The CDR3 spans 12 residues. Germline CDR1 reads SNHLY; CDR2 reads FYNNEI. The V end was cut by 4 bases, the J end by 3 bases, with 7 bases between. This CDR3 is CASSGSSYEQYF. Here the CDR3 DNA reads TGTGCCAGCAGTGGTTCCAGCTACGAGCAGTACTTC.

This clone was recorded a few times. The CDR3 bases are TGTGCCAGCAGCTTGGGAAGTGGCGGGGCCTCCAATGAGCAGTTCTTC. Protein product: CASSLGSGGASNEQFF. The gene calls are TRBV5-6 and TRBJ2-1; D is possibly TRBD2 (6 bases). Trimming took off 0 bases at V and 6 bases at J, with 16 bases between the two ends. The CDR3 loop spans 16 amino acids. Germline V lookup: CDR1 SGHDT, CDR2 YYEEEE.

About this clone: One end of the junction varies from germline; a read error may be responsible. The chain carries TRBV2 and TRBJ1-5; the D gene is possibly TRBD1 (5 bases). From germline, CDR1 is SNHLY and CDR2 FYNNEI. The CDR3 sequence is 15 residues long. As DNA, the CDR3 is TGTGCCAGCAGGGAAGGGGTGGTTGGCAATCAGCCCCAGCATTTT. It translates to CASREGVVGNQPQHF.

This clone counts as medium-sized. Other DNA variants within this sample encode the same CDR3. The rearrangement joins TRBV6-1 to TRBJ1-2, with 9 bases matching TRBD1. This CDR3 has 15 amino acids. Looked up from germline, CDR1 is MNHNS and CDR2 is SASEGT. J lost 2 bases, V lost 3 bases, and 4 bases had no gene match. In DNA form, the CDR3 reads TGTGCCAGCAGTGAGGGACAGGGACTGAACTATGGCTACACCTTC. Amino acids: CASSEGQGLNYGYTF.

The chain has TRBV10-2 and TRBJ1-1; D unresolved. Trimming shortened V by 3 bases and J by 5 bases, and 4 bases separated the two germline ends. Looked up from germline, CDR1 is WSHSY and CDR2 is SAAADI. CDR3 length: 11 amino acids. CDR3 region: CASSDITEAFF. For the CDR3, the DNA is TGCGCCAGCAGTGATATAACTGAAGCTTTCTTT.

The chain is built from TRBV9 and TRBJ2-3, with 10 bases that match TRBD1. Unmatched junction bases numbered 10, after V lost 1 base and J lost 5 bases. Per the germline V gene, CDR1 is SGDLS and CDR2 is YYNGEE. The CDR3 totals 17 residues. CDR3 sequence: CASSVNPGQGNIDTQYF. CDR3 DNA sequence: TGTGCCAGCAGCGTAAACCCGGGACAGGGGAATATAGATACGCAGTATTTT.

This clone was detected only once. J is TRBJ2-1 and V is TRBV18; D is unclear. Germline CDR1 and CDR2: KGHSH and LQKENI. CDR3 length: 16 residues. Deletions cut 4 bases from V and 8 bases from J, with 21 bases between. CDR3 nucleotide sequence: TGTGCCAGCTCACTTAGCCAGGTCGGACCTTTAGATGAGCAGTTCTTC. Protein: CASSLSQVGPLDEQFF.

This chain links TRBV19 with TRBJ2-6; maybe TRBD1 (6 bases). Trimming removed 8 bases at V and 2 bases at J, with 16 bases between. This CDR3 comprises 16 residues. Looked up from germline, CDR1 is LNHDA and CDR2 is SQIVND (reference sequence). The CDR3 DNA follows: TGTGCCAGTCGGGACACTCTCAGGGCTGGGGCCAACGTCCTGACTTTC. This gives the protein CASRDTLRAGANVLTF.

The chain links TRBV11-3 to TRBJ2-1; D unresolved. This CDR3 has 17 amino acids. CDR1 and CDR2 from the germline V gene are SGHNT and YENEEA. The V end was cut by 4 bases, the J end by 7 bases, with 23 bases between. CDR3 nucleotides: TGTGCCAGCAGCTATACCTGGTATATGACGGGCCGAAATGAGCAGTTCTTC. Its protein is CASSYTWYMTGRNEQFF.

The V call is TRBV13, the J call TRBJ2-5; D is unclear. Germline CDR1 and CDR2: PRHDT and FYEKMQ (reference sequence). The CDR3 is 11 amino acids. V was cut by 1 base and J by 5 bases, with 2 bases left in between. The chain's CDR3 is CASSLAETQYF. In nucleotides, the CDR3 is TGTGCCAGCAGCTTAGCGGAGACCCAGTACTTC.

A word on this clone: Given a much more abundant clone one base away, this may be a read error. Other DNA sequences in the sample encode the same CDR3. The V and J genes are TRBV6-5 and TRBJ1-1; tentative D call: TRBD1 (5 bases). Trimming shortened V by 0 bases and J by 8 bases, and 10 bases separated the two germline ends. Germline V lookup: CDR1 MNHEY, CDR2 SVGAGI. The CDR3 totals 13 residues. The CDR3 DNA reads TGTGCCAGCAGTTACTCATGGGGCACCGAAGCTTTCTTT. Its translation: CASSYSWGTEAFF.

This clone was detected only once. This chain links TRBV7-8 with TRBJ1-5; D possibly corresponds to TRBD1 (5 bases). The length of the CDR3 is 14 residues. Looked up from germline, CDR1 is SGHVS and CDR2 is FQNEAQ. Trimming took 3 bases from V and 2 from J, leaving 8 bases between them. In DNA, the CDR3 is TGTGCCAGCAGCTTGGGGGGTGGCAATCAGCCCCAGCATTTT. This gives the protein CASSLGGGNQPQHF.

The chain combines TRBV4-3 with TRBJ2-2, with 8 bases that match TRBD1. With V trimmed by 4 bases and J by 6 bases, 7 bases remained unmatched. This CDR3 comprises 15 residues. Germline lookup yields CDR1 LGHNA and CDR2 YSLEER. The CDR3: CASSRGQGAAGELFF. CDR3 in DNA: TGCGCCAGCAGCCGGGGGCAGGGGGCGGCCGGGGAGCTGTTTTTT.

This clone has just a few counts. The chain couples TRBV4-3 to TRBJ2-3, with 7 bases aligning to TRBD2. Germline loops: CDR1 LGHNA, CDR2 YSLEER. The CDR3 runs 16 residues. Unmatched junction bases numbered 7, after V lost 4 bases and J lost 0 bases. In nucleotides, the CDR3 is TGCGCCAGCAGCCTCGGTGAGCGGGGAAGCACAGATACGCAGTATTTT. It translates to CASSLGERGSTDTQYF.